Here is one TCR beta chain with its context. Its matching antigen is unknown. CDR3 length: 17 amino acids. Germline V lookup: CDR1 KGHDR, CDR2 SFDVKD. The data stem from a study of monozygotic twins with inflammatory bowel disease. Study results and caveats: For repertoire similarity, concordant twins did not differ from discordant twins, possibly because power was limited.

UMIs that included a 6-nucleotide sample barcode were added by template switching, which took place during cDNA synthesis. TCRdb derives one entry per CDR3 protein from the 5' RACE reads, leaving out DNA. This sample's clone table lists approximately 400,000 distinct CDR3 sequences. The source material was blood. The TCR comes from a human donor with ulcerative colitis or Crohn's disease, or a healthy co-twin of an affected twin (not recorded which). The chain links TRBV24-1 to TRBJ2-1; as DNA is missing, the TRBD1 call by TCRdb cannot be tested. The CDR3 region is CATSDSGPSTGFNEQFF.